A selection of T cell receptor beta chains follows, all from one sample in a study of blood T cell repertoires in COVID-19. Repertoires were generated with immunoSEQ multiplex PCR, while TCRdb's copy carries only in-frame clones and drops some. The sample lists 150,000 to 200,000 clones; about 88% were seen once. Sequenced input: peripheral blood. These receptors all come from a man in his sixties with active or convalescent COVID-19. Each CDR3 is given with its conserved first and last residue. D genes are given only for firm matches. Not every row has a clone size; where given, it reads once, few, many or a size class.

d_call	cdr3_length	j_call	clone_size	v_call	cdr3_nt	cdr3_aa
NA	19	TRBJ2-1	NA	TRBV29-1	TGCAGCGTTTCCCAGCCGGGACAGGGTTGGCTAGCGGGTTACAATGAGCAGTTCTTC	CSVSQPGQGWLAGYNEQFF
TRBD1	14	TRBJ2-2	few	TRBV4-1	TGCGCCAGCAGCTTTTACAGGGGATCAGGGGAGCTGTTTTTT	CASSFYRGSGELFF
TRBD1	15	TRBJ1-4	NA	TRBV29-1	TGCAGCGTGCGGACAGGGGGCAACTTGCATGAAAAACTGTTTTTT	CSVRTGGNLHEKLFF
TRBD1	13	TRBJ1-1	NA	TRBV10-2	TGCGCCAGCTGGGACAGGGGTTACACTGAAGCTTTCTTT	CASWDRGYTEAFF
NA	14	TRBJ1-2	NA	TRBV7-9	TGTGCCAGCAGCTTATTCACTGCAGGGTACGGCTACACCTTC	CASSLFTAGYGYTF
TRBD2	15	TRBJ2-1	NA	TRBV24-1	TGTGCCACCAGTGACCCTAGGACTAGCACGAATGAGCAGTTCTTC	CATSDPRTSTNEQFF
TRBD1	16	TRBJ1-2	NA	TRBV5-8	TGTGCCAGCAGCACCGGGACAGCAGAGGTGCTCTATGGCTACACCTTC	CASSTGTAEVLYGYTF
NA	13	TRBJ1-1	once	TRBV5-1	TGCGCCAGCAGACTTCAGGAAAACACTGAAGCTTTCTTT	CASRLQENTEAFF
NA	12	TRBJ2-1	NA	TRBV19	TGTGCCAGTAGGGGACTTTACAATGAGCAGTTCTTC	CASRGLYNEQFF
NA	14	TRBJ1-1	NA	TRBV11-2	TGTGCCAGCAGCTTAGTCGATCAGGGAAATGAAGCTTTCTTT	CASSLVDQGNEAFF
NA	17	TRBJ2-6	NA	TRBV5-6	TGTGCCAGCAGCTTGGATACAGGGTTACGCGGGGCCAACGTCCTGACTTTC	CASSLDTGLRGANVLTF
NA	12	TRBJ1-1	NA	TRBV5-6	TGTGCCAGCAGCTTGGCCGACGGGAAAGCTTTCTTT	CASSLADGKAFF
NA	15	TRBJ1-2	NA	TRBV2	TGTGCCAGCAGTTCTCAGGGACTACCTAACTATGGCTACACCTTC	CASSSQGLPNYGYTF
NA	15	TRBJ2-7	NA	TRBV12-2	TGTGCAAGTCGGCATATAGCGGGGATGACCTACGAGCAGTACTTC	CASRHIAGMTYEQYF
TRBD2	15	TRBJ2-7	NA	TRBV4-1	TGCGCCAGCAGCCAAGTAGAGCTAGCGGCCTACGAGCAGTACTTC	CASSQVELAAYEQYF
NA	16	TRBJ1-5	NA	TRBV7-2	TGTGCCAGCAGCCCCCAAGAGGCGGGCGGCAATCAGCCCCAGCATTTT	CASSPQEAGGNQPQHF
NA	12	TRBJ1-1	NA	TRBV2	TGTGCCAGCAGTGAAGGTTGGGGGGGAGCTTTCTTT	CASSEGWGGAFF
TRBD1	14	TRBJ1-1	NA	TRBV27	TGTGCCAGCAGTTCGCCGGACAGGGACACTGAAGCTTTCTTT	CASSSPDRDTEAFF
NA	16	TRBJ2-7	NA	TRBV24-1	TGTGCCACCAGTGATTTGGAGAGTACAGAGTCCTACGAGCAGTACTTC	CATSDLESTESYEQYF
TRBD1	15	TRBJ2-2	NA	TRBV5-1	TGCGCCAGCAGCTTGGCCCCAGGGGGCCCTAAGGAGCTGTTTTTT	CASSLAPGGPKELFF
TRBD1	17	TRBJ1-3	NA	TRBV5-1	TGCGCCAGCAGCTCAACCGGGACAGGGGGCTCTGGAAACACCATATATTTT	CASSSTGTGGSGNTIYF
NA	13	TRBJ2-7	NA	TRBV10-3	TGTGCCATCAGTGCGTCTAGAGGCAACGAGCAGTACTTC	CAISASRGNEQYF
NA	16	TRBJ1-6	few	TRBV5-6	TGTGCCAGCAGCTTGCGGGGAAGCTCCTATAATTCACCCCTCCACTTT	CASSLRGSSYNSPLHF
TRBD1	14	TRBJ1-1	NA	TRBV27	TGTGCCAGCAGTAAACAGGGGGCGGTTACTGAAGCTTTCTTT	CASSKQGAVTEAFF
TRBD1	16	TRBJ1-3	once	TRBV18	TGTGCCAGCTCACCCGGGACAGGGGGCTCTGGAAACACCATATATTTT	CASSPGTGGSGNTIYF
NA	15	TRBJ1-5	NA	TRBV28	TGTGCCAGCCGCTCGCCCCAGGGTTACTACCAGCCCCAGCATTTT	CASRSPQGYYQPQHF
NA	15	TRBJ2-5	NA	TRBV5-4	TGTGCCAGCAGCTTGGCCTTCGGGGTACAAGAGACCCAGTACTTC	CASSLAFGVQETQYF
TRBD1	16	TRBJ1-4	NA	TRBV19	TGTGCCAGTAGTATAGGACAGGGGACAACTAATGAAAAACTGTTTTTT	CASSIGQGTTNEKLFF
NA	12	TRBJ2-7	NA	TRBV7-2	TGTGCCAGCAGCCCTGCGGGGCACGAGCAGTACTTC	CASSPAGHEQYF
TRBD1	16	TRBJ2-2	NA	TRBV19	TGTGCCAGTAGTGGGGGACAGGGGATTAACACCGGGGAGCTGTTTTTT	CASSGGQGINTGELFF
TRBD1	13	TRBJ1-2	NA	TRBV9	TGTGCCAGCAGCGTAGAGGGGGCCTATGGCTACACCTTC	CASSVEGAYGYTF